These 26 T cell receptor beta chains came from one sample sequenced in a study of CD8 T cells in ankylosing spondylitis. TCRdb re-called the 5' RACE reads through MiXCR, storing one row per CDR3 protein. The table records about 130,000 distinct CDR3 sequences, approximately 10% of them present only once. The sequencing sample was made of blood, either unsorted or a sorted T cell fraction (not recorded which). These TCRs come from a female donor with ankylosing spondylitis or in good health (not recorded which).

At least ten counts were recorded for this clonotype. V gene TRBV19 combines with J gene TRBJ1-5; D is uncertain. Per the germline V gene, CDR1 is LNHDA and CDR2 is SQIVND (reference sequence). Trimming removed 3 bases at V and 2 bases at J, with 14 bases between. This CDR3 region has 16 residues. The chain's CDR3 is CASSIRVEKGNQPQHF. As DNA, the CDR3 is TGTGCCAGTAGTATTAGGGTCGAGAAGGGCAATCAGCCCCAGCATTTT. Drawing the rest from reference TRBV19 and TRBJ1-5, the complete variable domain is DGGITQSPKYLFRKEGQNVTLSCEQNLNHDAMYWYRQDPGQGLRLIYYSQIVNDFQKGDIAEGYSVSREKKESFPLTVTSAQKNPTAFYLCASSIRVEKGNQPQHFGDGTRLSIL.

This clonotype was counted a single time. A read error may be the cause here, since a much bigger clone is one base away. The J gene is TRBJ2-1, the V gene TRBV7-9; 7 nucleotides agree with TRBD1. The CDR3 is 13 amino acids. Germline V gives CDR1 SEHNR, CDR2 FQNEAQ (reference sequence). V trimming: 8 bases; J trimming: 6 bases; junction bases outside the gene matches: 7. CDR3: CASGRQGCNEQFF. The DNA for the CDR3 is TGTGCCAGCGGACGACAGGGTTGCAATGAGCAGTTCTTC.

There are many counts of this clonotype. This sequence joins TRBV7-8 and TRBJ2-3; D gene uncertain. The CDR3 has 16 amino acids. V was pared by 5 bases and J by 0 bases, with 15 bases between. Germline V lookup: CDR1 SGHVS, CDR2 FQNEAQ. This CDR3 reads CASSPRALSSTDTQYF. CDR3 nucleotide sequence: TGTGCCAGCAGCCCCCGGGCTCTTTCTAGCACAGATACGCAGTATTTT.

This clonotype has ten or more counts. The V gene is TRBV4-1, the J gene TRBJ1-2; the match to TRBD1 covers 11 bases. V lost 1 base and J lost 4; bases outside the gene matches: 8. Germline V gene data show CDR1 as MGHRA and CDR2 as YSYEKL. This CDR3 comprises 17 residues. CDR3 coding DNA: TGCGCCAGCAGCCAAGGGACAGGGGGCTCCCGGGGCTATGGCTACACCTTC. The encoded protein is CASSQGTGGSRGYGYTF.

This clonotype was picked up a small number of times. The V gene is TRBV5-1, the J gene TRBJ1-1; TRBD1 aligns across 9 bases. CDR1 SGHRS and CDR2 YFSETQ come from the germline V gene. V shed 4 bases, J shed 1 base, and the junction held 5 bases outside the gene matches. This CDR3 region has 15 residues. CDR3 region: CASSTGQGRNTEAFF. CDR3 sequence (DNA): TGCGCCAGCAGCACGGGACAGGGAAGGAACACTGAAGCTTTCTTT.

The chain uses TRBV12-3 or TRBV12-4 and TRBJ1-1; D possibly corresponds to TRBD1 (5 bases). This CDR3 contains 15 residues. Trimming took 10 bases from V and 3 from J, leaving 21 bases between them. Here the CDR3 DNA reads TGTGCCACCCTAGTTTGGGGGGGGAGAGACACTGAAGCTTTCTTT. The encoded protein is CATLVWGGRDTEAFF.

As regards this clonotype: This sequence may be a read error, since a much larger clone differs from it by one base. The chain carries TRBV20-1 and TRBJ1-2; unclear D gene. The CDR3 loop spans 13 amino acids. Trimming shortened V by 2 bases and J by 6 bases, and 13 bases separated the two germline ends. Per germline, CDR1 DFQATT and CDR2 SNEGSKA (reference sequence). DNA of the CDR3: TGCAGTGCTAGACCCGCGGTGGGTGATGGCTACACCTTC. Its protein product is CSARPAVGDGYTF.

The sample holds many counts of this clonotype. The V and J genes are TRBV20-1 and TRBJ2-3; D not resolved. V dropped 5 bases and J dropped 4 bases, with 25 bases sitting between them. The CDR3 totals 17 residues. Looked up from germline, CDR1 is DFQATT and CDR2 is SNEGSKA (reference sequence). CDR3: CSAYYALGSEDSDTQYF. CDR3 coding DNA: TGCAGTGCTTACTACGCCCTGGGGTCCGAGGATTCAGATACGCAGTATTTT.

Many counts were recorded for this clonotype. The chain carries TRBV7-2 and TRBJ2-7; perhaps TRBD2 as D (5 bases). The CDR3 length is 12 residues. Germline-derived CDR1 and CDR2 are SGHTA and FQGNSA. Trimming took 5 bases from V and 4 from J, leaving 9 bases between them. CDR3: CASSEGFYEQYF. Written as DNA, the CDR3 is TGTGCCAGCAGCGAGGGATTTTACGAGCAGTACTTC.

This clonotype was counted ten times or more. The gene calls are TRBV5-1 and TRBJ1-1, with TRBD1 as a possible D gene (5 bases). The CDR3 contains 16 residues. CDR1 is SGHRS and CDR2 is YFSETQ in the germline V gene. V dropped 0 bases and J dropped 1 base, with 13 bases sitting between them. The CDR3 DNA follows: TGCGCCAGCAGCTTGGCCGGGGCGATTAAGAACACTGAAGCTTTCTTT. Amino acid sequence: CASSLAGAIKNTEAFF.

This clonotype was detected many times. The chain recombines TRBV7-9 with TRBJ1-2; D is possibly TRBD1 (5 bases). Trimming took off 0 bases at V and 3 bases at J, with 8 bases between the two ends. CDR1 and CDR2 from the germline V gene are SEHNR and FQNEAQ (reference sequence). This CDR3 spans 14 amino acids. The CDR3 nucleotides are TGTGCCAGCAGCTTAGCGGAGACAGACTATGGCTACACCTTC. It translates to CASSLAETDYGYTF.

This clonotype was seen repeatedly, ten times or more. The chain uses TRBV10-3 and TRBJ1-1; D is undetermined. Looked up from germline, CDR1 is ENHRY and CDR2 is SYGVKD. The V and J ends lost 10 bases and 2 bases respectively, with 11 bases between them. The CDR3 consists of 12 residues. This chain's CDR3 is CATSEFNTEAFF. For the CDR3, the DNA is TGTGCCACTTCGGAATTCAACACTGAAGCTTTCTTT.

This clonotype showed up just a few times. The CDR3 loop reads CASSPAGGPLYEQYF. The DNA of the CDR3 is TGTGCCAGCTCACCAGCGGGAGGGCCTCTCTACGAGCAGTACTTC. The chain has TRBV18 and TRBJ2-7; TRBD2 matches 9 bases. The CDR3 is made up of 15 amino acids. The J segment lost 3 bases and the V segment lost 2 bases, leaving 5 bases of the junction unmatched. Germline CDR1 reads KGHSH; CDR2 reads LQKENI.

The table lists this clonotype with many counts. The rearrangement links TRBV12-3 or TRBV12-4 to TRBJ2-7; unclear D gene. Trimming took 6 bases from V and 0 from J, leaving 18 bases between them. CDR3 size: 16 residues. In nucleotides, the CDR3 is TGTGCCAGCAGCCCCCGGAGTCGAAGCAACTCCTACGAGCAGTACTTC. Its protein product is CASSPRSRSNSYEQYF.

This clonotype was counted many times. V and J are TRBV7-2 and TRBJ2-3; the D gene is possibly TRBD2 (5 bases). Germline CDR1 and CDR2: SGHTA and FQGNSA. The CDR3 is made up of 11 amino acids. V was trimmed by 8 bases and J by 8 bases, leaving 11 bases between them. The CDR3 DNA sequence: TGTGCCAGCGGATTTCGGGGTACGCAGTATTTT. It encodes CASGFRGTQYF.

This clonotype showed up many times. The genes are TRBV7-9 and TRBJ2-7, with unresolved D. V was cut by 5 bases and J by 2 bases, with 13 bases left in between. Germline V gene data show CDR1 as SEHNR and CDR2 as FQNEAQ (reference sequence). The CDR3 extends over 14 amino acids. The CDR3 region is CASSGQETPYEQYF. CDR3 nucleotide sequence: TGTGCCAGCAGCGGTCAGGAAACCCCCTACGAGCAGTACTTC.

The chain joins TRBV7-3 to TRBJ2-1; 12 bases line up with TRBD2. The germline CDR1 and CDR2 sequences are SGHTA and FQGTGA. The CDR3 is 15 amino acids. V was pared by 5 bases and J by 6 bases, with 5 bases of the junction left unmatched. The CDR3 DNA sequence: TGTGCCAGCAGCCGACTAGCGGGGGTATTCAATGAGCAGTTCTTC. Amino acids: CASSRLAGVFNEQFF.

There are many counts of this clonotype. This chain uses TRBV5-1 with TRBJ2-7; D is uncertain. Trimming removed 2 bases from V and 7 bases from J, with 19 bases in between. The germline V gene encodes CDR1 SGHRS and CDR2 YFSETQ. CDR3 length: 15 residues. Here the CDR3 reads CASSLAPNEPREQYF. DNA of the CDR3: TGCGCCAGCAGCTTAGCCCCCAACGAGCCCCGGGAGCAGTACTTC.

This clonotype was detected many times. The J gene is TRBJ2-1, the V gene TRBV12-3 or TRBV12-4; 9 nucleotides agree with TRBD2. The trim removed 5 bases at V and 9 bases at J, leaving 11 bases unmatched. There are 15 residues in the CDR3. Here the CDR3 reads CASSPGLARTTEQFF. For the CDR3, the DNA is TGTGCCAGCAGTCCCGGACTAGCGAGAACTACTGAGCAGTTCTTC.

This sequence joins TRBV12-3 or TRBV12-4 and TRBJ2-1; the D gene is possibly TRBD1 (5 bases). Deletions cut 3 bases from V and 8 bases from J, with 14 bases between. This CDR3 has 14 amino acids. The CDR3 here is CASSFREKGHEQFF. The CDR3 DNA sequence: TGTGCCAGCAGTTTTAGGGAAAAGGGGCATGAGCAGTTCTTC.

This clonotype appeared many times. The chain is built from TRBV20-1 and TRBJ2-3, with 9 bases that match TRBD1. The CDR3 loop spans 17 amino acids. Unmatched junction bases numbered 16, after V lost 5 bases and J lost 4 bases. CDR1 is DFQATT, CDR2 SNEGSKA, per germline (reference sequence). The CDR3 nucleotides are TGCAGTGCTGGACCGACAGCGGGACAGGGTATCTCAGATACGCAGTATTTT. It encodes CSAGPTAGQGISDTQYF.

Ten or more counts support this clonotype. The chain is built from TRBV5-1 and TRBJ2-3; D may be TRBD2 (6 bases). Germline V gives CDR1 SGHRS, CDR2 YFSETQ. V dropped 0 bases and J dropped 2 bases, with 13 bases sitting between them. The CDR3 totals 16 residues. The CDR3 DNA reads as TGCGCCAGCAGCTTGGGCGGTAGCGGATACACAGATACGCAGTATTTT. Translated: CASSLGGSGYTDTQYF.

The chain recombines TRBV27 with TRBJ2-7; 12 nucleotides agree with TRBD2. Germline V CDR1 and CDR2: MNHEY, SMNVEV (reference sequence). V was clipped by 5 bases and J by 3 bases; unmatched bases: 5. This CDR3 spans 15 amino acids. The CDR3 coding sequence is TGTGCCAGCAGTCTCACGGGACTAGCGGGCTACGAGCAGTACTTC. Translation gives CASSLTGLAGYEQYF.

The table lists this clonotype with many counts. The chain carries TRBV29-1 and TRBJ2-1; D is unresolved. Trimming cost V 5 bases and J 4 bases, with 12 bases left between them. This CDR3 is 13 amino acids long. Germline CDR1 reads SQVTM; CDR2 reads ANQGSEA. CDR3 sequence (DNA): TGCAGCGTTCGGGTCCCATTTTACAATGAGCAGTTCTTC. Protein sequence: CSVRVPFYNEQFF.

This clonotype was recorded many times. The chain is built from TRBV2 and TRBJ2-5; D gene unclear. Trimming shortened V by 6 bases and J by 1 base, and 12 bases separated the two germline ends. CDR1 is SNHLY and CDR2 is FYNNEI in the germline V gene. The CDR3 consists of 14 residues. The CDR3 here is CASSFELLQETQYF. The CDR3 DNA is TGTGCCAGCAGCTTCGAGTTGCTCCAAGAGACCCAGTACTTC.

This clonotype has a count of ten or more. The V call is TRBV5-1, the J call TRBJ1-1; no clear D gene. The germline V gene encodes CDR1 SGHRS and CDR2 YFSETQ. The CDR3 is 14 amino acids. Trimming removed 3 bases at V and 7 bases at J, with 16 bases between. As DNA, the CDR3 is TGCGCCAGCAGCTACGACCCAGGTACGGGTGAAGCTTTCTTT. Its protein is CASSYDPGTGEAFF.